One sample yielded the 24 T cell receptor beta chains listed below, sequenced in a study of post-analysis software for immune sequencing data. Broader study findings: Four or five TRBV segments, including TRBV5-6, TRBV5-1 and TRBV20-1, were more frequent in patients than controls.

Their antigens are not known. Tagging with unique molecular identifiers was a feature of the TCR beta cDNA libraries. TCRdb processed the PCR reads anew with MiXCR; each CDR3 protein has one entry. Of almost 700,000 distinct CDR3 sequences in the sample, approximately 60% were seen once. Sequencing was performed on blood. The receptors derive from a girl aged 2 to 9 with multiple sclerosis.

The DNA for the CDR3 is TGTGCCAGCAGCCGCCCGCCCGACTACAATGAGCAGTTCTTC. Protein: CASSRPPDYNEQFF. The chain links TRBV3-1 to TRBJ2-1; D is unresolved. The CDR3 is 14 amino acids. Trimming shortened V by 4 bases and J by 3 bases, and 10 bases separated the two germline ends. Per germline, CDR1 LGHDT and CDR2 YNNKEL (reference sequence).

In its sample, this clonotype was seen a few times. The chain is built from TRBV12-3 or TRBV12-4 and TRBJ2-7, with D hard to call. Trimming left V 5 bases short and J 7 bases short, with 15 bases between. This CDR3 spans 13 amino acids. CDR3 sequence reads: CASSRRSEWEQYF. In DNA form, the CDR3 reads TGTGCCAGCAGTAGACGGTCTGAGTGGGAGCAGTACTTC.

The genes are TRBV27 and TRBJ1-5; possible D gene TRBD1, 5 bases. Germline CDR1 is MNHEY and CDR2 is SMNVEV (reference sequence). CDR3 length: 14 amino acids. Trimming shortened V by 6 bases and J by 3 bases, and 12 bases separated the two germline ends. CDR3 protein: CASSTRQNNQPQHF. Written as DNA, the CDR3 is TGTGCCAGCAGCACGAGACAGAACAATCAGCCCCAGCATTTT.

The chain joins TRBV3-1 to TRBJ2-5; no clear D. Germline V gene data show CDR1 as LGHDT and CDR2 as YNNKEL (reference sequence). Trimming removed 0 bases at V and 4 bases at J, with 12 bases between. This CDR3 has 15 amino acids. As DNA, the CDR3 is TGTGCCAGCAGCCAAGAGTGGAAGAACGGAGAGACCCAGTACTTC. It specifies CASSQEWKNGETQYF.

The rearrangement links TRBV5-6 to TRBJ2-5; 13 nucleotides line up with TRBD2. The CDR3 is made up of 16 amino acids. Germline assignment: CDR1 SGHDT and CDR2 YYEEEE. The J segment lost 2 bases and the V segment lost 5 bases, leaving 6 bases of the junction unmatched. The CDR3 region is CASRHTSGGVQETQYF. The CDR3 DNA reads as TGTGCCAGCAGACATACTAGCGGGGGGGTTCAAGAGACCCAGTACTTC.

As regards this clonotype: The junction does not match germline at one end; this may be a read error. CDR3 in amino acids: CVSSGTPGLAGYEQYF. The CDR3 nucleotides read TGCGTCAGCAGCGGTACGCCGGGACTAGCGGGCTACGAGCAGTACTTC. This sequence joins TRBV5-1 and TRBJ2-7; TRBD2 matches at 12 bases. The CDR3 is 16 amino acids. CDR1 SGHRS and CDR2 YFSETQ come from the germline V gene.

The V call is TRBV7-2, the J call TRBJ2-1; TRBD2 is a possible D gene (6 bases). Trimming removed 5 bases from V and 6 bases from J, with 17 bases in between. This CDR3 is built from 15 residues. The germline gives CDR1 SGHTA, CDR2 FQGNSA. The CDR3 DNA follows: TGTGCCAGCAGCCGGTCGGCGGGGATTGGCAATGAGCAGTTCTTC. Translated, it gives CASSRSAGIGNEQFF.

The V gene is TRBV20-1, the J gene TRBJ2-7; a weak D match, TRBD1 (6 bases). Per the germline V gene, CDR1 is DFQATT and CDR2 is SNEGSKA (reference sequence). Trimming pared 1 base from V and 5 bases from J, leaving 18 bases between. The CDR3 is 15 residues long. CDR3 in amino acids: CSARVAVEGGDEQYF. The CDR3 region has the DNA TGCAGTGCTAGAGTTGCGGTAGAAGGGGGTGACGAGCAGTACTTC.

V and J are TRBV7-9 and TRBJ1-2; tentative D call: TRBD1 (5 bases). This CDR3 spans 15 amino acids. Germline-derived CDR1 and CDR2 are SEHNR and FQNEAQ (reference sequence). Trimming cost V 3 bases and J 7 bases, with 18 bases left between them. CDR3: CASSFSRGIEGGYTF. The CDR3 DNA sequence: TGTGCCAGCAGCTTCAGCCGGGGGATCGAAGGTGGCTACACCTTC.

The chain joins TRBV7-9 to TRBJ2-7, with D tentatively TRBD1 (7 bases). V was cut by 4 bases and J by 4 bases, with 14 bases left in between. CDR1 and CDR2 (germline): SEHNR, FQNEAQ (reference sequence). The CDR3 has 14 amino acids. The chain's CDR3 is CASSSGGQRYEQYF. CDR3 DNA: TGTGCCAGCAGCTCCGGGGGACAGAGATACGAGCAGTACTTC.

The chain has TRBV20-1 and TRBJ1-6; perhaps TRBD1 as D (6 bases). Germline-derived CDR1 and CDR2 are DFQATT and SNEGSKA (reference sequence). The CDR3 spans 15 residues. V was shortened by 3 bases and J by 7 bases, with 16 bases between the two germline ends. The CDR3 region is CSASPPGVRNSPLHF. The CDR3 bases are TGCAGTGCTAGCCCCCCAGGGGTGAGGAATTCACCCCTCCACTTT.

This clonotype came up once. CDR3 bases: TGTGCCACTCGCCGGGACGATAATTCACCCCTCCACTTT. The encoded protein is CATRRDDNSPLHF. The chain links TRBV6-2 or TRBV6-3 to TRBJ1-6; the D gene is possibly TRBD1 (5 bases). Per the germline V gene, CDR1 is MNHEY and CDR2 is SVGEGT. V was clipped by 10 bases and J by 5 bases, with 12 bases between them. CDR3 size: 13 residues.

The rearrangement links TRBV9 to TRBJ2-1, with a tentative D call TRBD2 (5 bases). Per germline, CDR1 SGDLS and CDR2 YYNGEE. The V end was cut by 0 bases, the J end by 0 bases, with 13 bases between. The CDR3 is 17 amino acids. The CDR3 is CASSVGGYPSSYNEQFF. CDR3 DNA: TGTGCCAGCAGCGTAGGAGGGTACCCGAGCTCCTACAATGAGCAGTTCTTC. Filled out from reference TRBV9 and TRBJ2-1, the complete variable domain reads DSGVTQTPKHLITATGQRVTLRCSPRSGDLSVYWYQQSLDQGLQFLIQYYNGEERAKGNILERFSAQQFPDLHSELNLSSLELGDSALYFCASSVGGYPSSYNEQFFGPGTRLTVL.

The table lists this clonotype with a few counts. The V gene is TRBV20-1, the J gene TRBJ2-4; 10 positions agree with TRBD1. The germline gives CDR1 DFQATT, CDR2 SNEGSKA (reference sequence). The CDR3 consists of 14 residues. V lost 2 bases and J lost 4; bases outside the gene matches: 2. The CDR3 bases are TGCAGTGCTAGAACGGGACAGGGGAAAAACATTCAGTACTTC. Translation: CSARTGQGKNIQYF.

This clonotype came up a few times. The V and J genes are TRBV12-3 or TRBV12-4 and TRBJ2-7, with a weak D call TRBD2 (6 bases). CDR3 size: 15 residues. V was trimmed by 1 base and J by 0 bases, leaving 10 bases between them. CDR3: CASSLVGGLSYEQYF. The DNA for the CDR3 is TGTGCCAGCAGTTTAGTTGGGGGACTCTCCTACGAGCAGTACTTC.

The gene calls are TRBV11-2 and TRBJ2-5; 7 bases are a match to TRBD2. Germline assignment: CDR1 SGHAT and CDR2 FQNNGV. CDR3 length: 16 amino acids. Trimming cost V 5 bases and J 0 bases; bases outside gene matches: 9. The CDR3 nucleotides read TGTGCCAGCAGCCCCCTTTGGGAGGGACACCAAGAGACCCAGTACTTC. It translates to CASSPLWEGHQETQYF.

This sequence joins TRBV15 and TRBJ1-2; D is unclear. The CDR3 runs to 14 residues. Trimming pared 5 bases from V and 2 bases from J, leaving 12 bases between. Per the germline V gene, CDR1 is LNHNV and CDR2 is YYDKDF (reference sequence). The CDR3 loop is CATSPPEVNYGYTF. The CDR3, as DNA: TGTGCCACCAGCCCTCCGGAGGTGAACTATGGCTACACCTTC.

Many counts were recorded for this clonotype. This sequence joins TRBV4-2 and TRBJ2-5; tentatively, D is TRBD1 (5 bases). The CDR3 runs 13 residues. Trimming removed 5 bases from V and 4 bases from J, with 11 bases in between. CDR1 LGHNA and CDR2 YNFKEQ come from the germline V gene. The CDR3 region is CASSSRVGETQYF. The CDR3 region has the DNA TGTGCCAGCAGCTCCAGGGTGGGAGAGACCCAGTACTTC.

This clonotype occurred a few times. The chain links TRBV15 to TRBJ2-1; 12 nucleotides align to TRBD1. Losses at the gene ends were 5 bases for V and 7 bases for J; bases not matched to a gene: 12. Germline-derived CDR1 and CDR2 are LNHNV and YYDKDF (reference sequence). This CDR3 has 17 residues. In nucleotides, the CDR3 is TGTGCCACCAGCCGCGCCGGGCCGGGACAGGGGGCAAATGAGCAGTTCTTC. This gives the protein CATSRAGPGQGANEQFF.

This chain uses TRBV7-2 with TRBJ2-1, with 11 bases aligning to TRBD2. Germline-derived CDR1 and CDR2 are SGHTA and FQGNSA. The CDR3 sequence is 16 residues long. The V segment lost 0 bases and the J segment 6 bases; nucleotides outside the gene matches: 4. The CDR3 DNA is TGTACCAGCAGCTTAGCGTTAGCGGGGGGGGCCAATGAGCAGTTCTTC. Its protein is CTSSLALAGGANEQFF.

This chain joins TRBV28 and TRBJ1-4; tentatively, D is TRBD1 (5 bases). Germline values: CDR1 MDHEN, CDR2 SYDVKM. V was shortened by 3 bases and J by 9 bases, with 11 bases between the two germline ends. The CDR3 is 13 residues long. The CDR3 DNA reads as TGTGCCAGCAGTTTTCCGGCAGGGAAAAAACTGTTTTTT. Amino acid sequence: CASSFPAGKKLFF.

The chain links TRBV27 to TRBJ2-7, with 9 bases aligning to TRBD2. The CDR3 spans 14 residues. V lost 9 bases and J lost 2; bases outside the gene matches: 8. Germline CDR1 reads MNHEY; CDR2 reads SMNVEV (reference sequence). The CDR3 sequence: CASRQAGGTYEQYF. The CDR3 region has the DNA TGTGCCAGTCGACAAGCGGGAGGTACCTACGAGCAGTACTTC.

V and J are TRBV6-1 and TRBJ2-1; TRBD2 matches 11 bases. The V gene end was trimmed by 6 bases and the J gene end by 3 bases; junction bases not matched to a gene: 4. The CDR3 runs 15 residues. Germline loops: CDR1 MNHNS, CDR2 SASEGT. The CDR3 loop reads CASRTTSGSYNEQFF. CDR3 coding DNA: TGTGCCAGCAGGACAACTAGCGGGAGCTACAATGAGCAGTTCTTC.

This rearrangement joins TRBV5-5 to TRBJ2-6, with D possibly called TRBD1 or TRBD2 (5 bases each). The CDR3 contains 16 residues. V shed 4 bases and J shed 0 bases, with 11 bases lying between them. CDR1 is SGHKS, CDR2 YYEKEE, per germline (reference sequence). The CDR3 loop is CASSPGTSSGANVLTF. CDR3 bases: TGTGCCAGCAGCCCCGGGACGAGCTCTGGGGCCAACGTCCTGACTTTC. The whole variable domain, filled in from reference TRBV5-5 and TRBJ2-6, reads DAGVTQSPTHLIKTRGQQVTLRCSPISGHKSVSWYQQVLGQGPQFIFQYYEKEERGRGNFPDRFSARQFPNYSSELNVNALLLGDSALYLCASSPGTSSGANVLTFGAGSRLTVL.